This TCR beta chain was profiled in a study of shared clonotypes between healthy human individuals. V gave up 0 bases and J gave up 8 bases, with 4 bases separating them. The CDR3 length is 11 residues. CDR1 and CDR2 (germline): SGHKS, YYEKEE (reference sequence). Sequencing was performed with immunoSEQ multiplex PCR; in TCRdb, only in-frame clones are kept and a portion is missing. The sample carries hundreds of thousands of clones, 97% recorded once. The material sequenced was naive CD4+ T cells sorted from blood. Subset indicated: CD45RA+ positively selected. This receptor was identified in a woman aged 30 to 39 in good health. The chain has TRBV5-5 and TRBJ2-3, with D uncertain. The CDR3 here is CASSLVGTQYF. CDR3 in DNA: TGTGCCAGCAGCTTGGTTGGTACGCAGTATTTT.